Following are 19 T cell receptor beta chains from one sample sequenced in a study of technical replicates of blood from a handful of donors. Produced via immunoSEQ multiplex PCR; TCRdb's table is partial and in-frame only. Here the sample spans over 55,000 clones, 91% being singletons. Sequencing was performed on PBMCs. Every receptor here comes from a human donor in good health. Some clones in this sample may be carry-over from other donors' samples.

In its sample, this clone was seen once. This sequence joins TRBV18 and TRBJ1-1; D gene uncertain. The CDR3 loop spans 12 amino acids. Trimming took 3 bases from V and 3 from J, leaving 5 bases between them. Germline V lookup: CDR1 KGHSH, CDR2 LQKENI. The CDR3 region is CASSPSDTEAFF. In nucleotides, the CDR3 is TGTGCCAGCTCACCCTCGGACACTGAAGCTTTCTTT.

CDR3 sequence (DNA): TGCGCCAGCAGCCAAGATCTCCCGGGACTAGCTCTTGGGCAGTACTTC. Encoded protein: CASSQDLPGLALGQYF. The J gene is TRBJ2-7, the V gene TRBV4-3; 9 bases align to TRBD2. CDR1 LGHNA and CDR2 YSLEER come from the germline V gene. The CDR3 contains 16 residues. V lost 0 bases, J lost 9 bases, and 12 bases stayed unmatched.

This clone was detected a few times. CDR3 nucleotide sequence: TGCGCCAGCAGCCCTTCACCAGGTGGTGGGGCCAACGTCCTGACTTTC. Translated, it gives CASSPSPGGGANVLTF. The chain recombines TRBV4-1 with TRBJ2-6; D gene uncertain. The V and J ends lost 4 bases and 3 bases respectively, with 13 bases between them. The germline V gene has CDR1 MGHRA and CDR2 YSYEKL. The length of the CDR3 is 16 residues.

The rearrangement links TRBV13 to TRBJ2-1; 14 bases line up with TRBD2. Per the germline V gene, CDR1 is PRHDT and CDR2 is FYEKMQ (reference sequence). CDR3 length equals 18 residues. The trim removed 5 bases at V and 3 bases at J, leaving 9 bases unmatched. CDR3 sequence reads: CASSELGTSGRDYNEQFF. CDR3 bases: TGTGCCAGCAGCGAGTTGGGGACTAGCGGGAGAGACTACAATGAGCAGTTCTTC.

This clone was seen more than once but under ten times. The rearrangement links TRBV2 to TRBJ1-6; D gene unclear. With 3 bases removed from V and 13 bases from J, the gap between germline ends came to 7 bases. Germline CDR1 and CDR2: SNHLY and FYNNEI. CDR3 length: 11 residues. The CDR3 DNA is TGTGCCAGCAGTGACGGAGGGCCCCTCCACTTT. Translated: CASSDGGPLHF.

The CDR3 DNA reads as TGTGCCAGCAGCCCCGGGTCGCAGGGGTATAGGGAGCAGTACTTC. Its translation: CASSPGSQGYREQYF. V and J are TRBV7-6 and TRBJ2-7, with D possibly TRBD1 on 6 matching bases. CDR1 SGHVS and CDR2 FNYEAQ come from the germline V gene. This CDR3 region has 15 residues. Trimming stripped 5 bases from V and 7 bases from J, with 21 bases between. The full variable domain, its missing parts supplied by reference TRBV7-6 and TRBJ2-7, is GAGVSQSPRYKVTKRGQDVALRCDPISGHVSLYWYRQALGQGPEFLTYFNYEAQQDKSGLPNDRFSAERPEGSISTLTIQRTEQRDSAMYRCASSPGSQGYREQYFGPGTRLTVT.

Written as DNA, the CDR3 is TGTGCCAGCAGCGTAAGGGGGAGCACAGATACGCAGTATTTT. Translation: CASSVRGSTDTQYF. J is TRBJ2-3 and V is TRBV9; TRBD1 is a possible D gene (6 bases). Germline CDR1 reads SGDLS; CDR2 reads YYNGEE. V dropped 1 base and J dropped 0 bases, with 6 bases sitting between them. The length of the CDR3 is 14 residues.

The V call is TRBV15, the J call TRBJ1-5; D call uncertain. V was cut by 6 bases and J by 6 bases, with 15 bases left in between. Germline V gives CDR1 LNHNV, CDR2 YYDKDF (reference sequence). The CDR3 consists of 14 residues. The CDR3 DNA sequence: TGTGCCACCAGAGCAGAGAGTTCTAGTCAGCCCCAGCATTTT. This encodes CATRAESSSQPQHF.

In DNA, the CDR3 is TGTGCCAGCAGCACTTTGGCGGGGGGTGGTCAGCCCCAGCATTTT. The encoded protein is CASSTLAGGGQPQHF. The V and J genes are TRBV6-5 and TRBJ1-5; tentatively, D is TRBD1 (5 bases). Per the germline V gene, CDR1 is MNHEY and CDR2 is SVGAGI. V lost 6 bases, J lost 6 bases, and 18 bases lay in between. CDR3 length: 15 amino acids.

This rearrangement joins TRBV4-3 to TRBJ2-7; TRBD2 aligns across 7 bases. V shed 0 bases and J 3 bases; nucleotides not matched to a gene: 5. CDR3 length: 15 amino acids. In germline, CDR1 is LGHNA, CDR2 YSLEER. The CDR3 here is CASSQEKAGHYEQYF. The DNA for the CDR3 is TGCGCCAGCAGCCAAGAAAAAGCGGGGCACTACGAGCAGTACTTC.

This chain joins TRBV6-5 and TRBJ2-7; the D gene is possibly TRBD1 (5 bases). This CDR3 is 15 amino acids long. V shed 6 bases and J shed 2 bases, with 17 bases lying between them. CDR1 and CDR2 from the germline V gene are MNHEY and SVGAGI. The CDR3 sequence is CASRLVRQGTYEQYF. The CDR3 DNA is TGTGCCAGCAGGCTGGTTAGGCAGGGAACCTACGAGCAGTACTTC.

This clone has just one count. The CDR3 reads CASSATSGGNFYNEQFF. The CDR3 nucleotides are TGTGCCAGCAGCGCTACTAGCGGGGGGAATTTCTACAATGAGCAGTTCTTC. V and J are TRBV7-3 and TRBJ2-1, with TRBD2 matching 12 bases. The CDR3 loop spans 17 amino acids. V shed 5 bases, J shed 3 bases, and the junction held 8 bases outside the gene matches. Germline CDR1 reads SGHTA; CDR2 reads FQGTGA.

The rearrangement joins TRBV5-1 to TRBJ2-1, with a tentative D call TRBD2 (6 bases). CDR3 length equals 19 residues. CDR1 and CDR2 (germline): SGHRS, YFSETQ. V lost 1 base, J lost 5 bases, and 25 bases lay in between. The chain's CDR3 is CASSLSQGGRSGPNNEQFF. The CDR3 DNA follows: TGCGCCAGCAGCTTGTCCCAAGGCGGCAGGAGCGGGCCCAACAATGAGCAGTTCTTC.

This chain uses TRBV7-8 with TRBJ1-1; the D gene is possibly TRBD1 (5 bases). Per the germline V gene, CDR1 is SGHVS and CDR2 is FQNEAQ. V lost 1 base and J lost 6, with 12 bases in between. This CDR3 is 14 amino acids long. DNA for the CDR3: TGTGCCAGCAGCTTAGTCGGCAGGGAATCTGAAGCTTTCTTT. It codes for CASSLVGRESEAFF.

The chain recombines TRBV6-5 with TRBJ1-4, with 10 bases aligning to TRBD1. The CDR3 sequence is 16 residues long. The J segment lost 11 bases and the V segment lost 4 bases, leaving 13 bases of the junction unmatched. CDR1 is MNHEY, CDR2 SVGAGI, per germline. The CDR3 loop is CASSFPTGGKRKKLFF. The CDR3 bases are TGTGCCAGCAGTTTCCCGACAGGGGGCAAGCGTAAGAAACTGTTTTTT.

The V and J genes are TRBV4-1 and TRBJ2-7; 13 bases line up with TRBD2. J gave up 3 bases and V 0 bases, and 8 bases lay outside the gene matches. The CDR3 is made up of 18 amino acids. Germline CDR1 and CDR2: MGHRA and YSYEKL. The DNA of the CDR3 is TGCGCCAGCAGCCAAGATCAGGGACTAGCGGGAAAGGGCTACGAGCAGTACTTC. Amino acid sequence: CASSQDQGLAGKGYEQYF.

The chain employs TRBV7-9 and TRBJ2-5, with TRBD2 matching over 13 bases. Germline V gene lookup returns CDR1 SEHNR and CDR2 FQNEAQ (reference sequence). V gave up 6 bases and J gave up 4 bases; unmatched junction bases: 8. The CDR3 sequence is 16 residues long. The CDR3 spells CASRPGLAGEGETQYF. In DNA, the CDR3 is TGTGCCAGCAGACCCGGACTAGCGGGAGAGGGAGAGACCCAGTACTTC.

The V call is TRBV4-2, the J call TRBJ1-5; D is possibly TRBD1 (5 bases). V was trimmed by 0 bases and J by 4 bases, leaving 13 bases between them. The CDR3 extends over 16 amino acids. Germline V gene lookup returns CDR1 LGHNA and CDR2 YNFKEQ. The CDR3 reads CASSQDLRQGNQPQHF. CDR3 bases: TGTGCCAGCAGCCAAGATTTGAGGCAGGGAAATCAGCCCCAGCATTTT.

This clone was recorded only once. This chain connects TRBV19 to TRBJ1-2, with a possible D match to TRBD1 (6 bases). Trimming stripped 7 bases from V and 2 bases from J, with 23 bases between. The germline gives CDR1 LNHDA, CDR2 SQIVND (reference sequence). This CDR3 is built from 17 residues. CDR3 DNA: TGTGCCAGTACCGATGGGGGACGACGGGGGGCGAACTATGGCTACACCTTC. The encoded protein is CASTDGGRRGANYGYTF.